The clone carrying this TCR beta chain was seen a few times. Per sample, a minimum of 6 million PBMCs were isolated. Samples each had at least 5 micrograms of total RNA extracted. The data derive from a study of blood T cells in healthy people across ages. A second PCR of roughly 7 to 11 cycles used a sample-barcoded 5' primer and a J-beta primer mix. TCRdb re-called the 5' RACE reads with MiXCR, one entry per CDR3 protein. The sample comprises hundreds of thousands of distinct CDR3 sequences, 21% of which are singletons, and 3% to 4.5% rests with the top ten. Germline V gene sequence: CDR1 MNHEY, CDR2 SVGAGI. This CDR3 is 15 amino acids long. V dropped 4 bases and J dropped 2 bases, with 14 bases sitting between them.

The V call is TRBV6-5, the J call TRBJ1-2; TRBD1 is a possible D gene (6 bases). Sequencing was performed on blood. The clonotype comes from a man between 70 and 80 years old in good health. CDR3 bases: TGTGCCAGCAGTTTTAACAGGGAACTGAACTATGGCTACACCTTC. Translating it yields CASSFNRELNYGYTF.